This TCR beta chain was found in a study of cytomegalovirus exposure and HLA in healthy donors. PCR employed 60 Vbeta and 13 Jbeta primers. Some clones are missing from TCRdb's copy, which holds only in-frame ones; the method was immunoSEQ multiplex PCR. The sample includes some 74,000 clones, around three quarters of them seen just once. CDR1 and CDR2 from the germline V gene are MNHEY and SMNVEV (reference sequence). The V gene lost 2 bases and the J gene lost 4 bases, with 8 bases spanning the gap. The length of the CDR3 is 13 residues. This TCR was recovered from a male donor in good health and CMV-seronegative. The rearrangement uses TRBV27 and TRBJ1-2; no clear D. Sequencing was performed on PBMCs. CDR3 nucleotides: TGTGCCAGCAGTTTAAACAGCCTCTATGGCTACACCTTC. It yields the protein CASSLNSLYGYTF.